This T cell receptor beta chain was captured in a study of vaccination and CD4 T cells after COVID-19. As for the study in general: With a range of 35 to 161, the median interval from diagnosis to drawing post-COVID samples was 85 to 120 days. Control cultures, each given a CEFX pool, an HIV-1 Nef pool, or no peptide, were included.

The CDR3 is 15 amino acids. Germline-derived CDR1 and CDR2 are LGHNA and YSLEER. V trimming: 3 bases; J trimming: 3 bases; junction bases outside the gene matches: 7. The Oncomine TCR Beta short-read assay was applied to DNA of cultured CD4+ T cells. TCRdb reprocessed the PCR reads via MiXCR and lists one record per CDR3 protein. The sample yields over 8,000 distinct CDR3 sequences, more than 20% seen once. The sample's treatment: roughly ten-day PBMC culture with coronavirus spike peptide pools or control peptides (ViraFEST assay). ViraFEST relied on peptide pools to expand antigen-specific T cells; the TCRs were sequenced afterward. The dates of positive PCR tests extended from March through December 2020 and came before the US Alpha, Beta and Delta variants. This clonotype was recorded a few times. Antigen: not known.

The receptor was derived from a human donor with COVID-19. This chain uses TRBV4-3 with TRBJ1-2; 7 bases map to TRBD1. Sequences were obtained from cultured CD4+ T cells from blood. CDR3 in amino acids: CASSHRTGDHYGYTF. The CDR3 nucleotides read TGCGCCAGCAGCCACCGCACAGGGGATCACTATGGCTACACCTTC.